The 18 T cell receptor beta chains below were found in one sample sequenced in a study of T cells in women clearing cervical HPV infection. Assay: immunoSEQ multiplex PCR; the TCRdb copy retains only in-frame clones and omits some. Reported are fewer than 50,000 clones; the ten largest clones contain more than 1%. Sequenced material: blood buffy coat. The receptors shown here come from a woman aged 18-70 years with a cervical HPV16 infection that either progressed to CIN3+ or cleared (not recorded which).

Concerning this clone: The read ends 3 residues before the CDR3 terminus; that terminus is restored from the germline J gene. This sequence joins TRBV19 and TRBJ1-2, with TRBD1 matching over 8 bases. CDR1 and CDR2 from the germline V gene are LNHDA and SQIVND (reference sequence). This CDR3 region has 16 residues. The CDR3 region is CASHQLGDRGKNIYTF. CDR3 DNA, as far as it was read: TGTGCCAGTCACCAGTTGGGTGACAGGGGAAAAAACATC.

Comment on this clone: Coverage ceases 3 residues before the CDR3 finishes, and the germline J gene fills in the end. Additional DNA sequences in this sample encode the identical CDR3. The genes are TRBV2 and TRBJ2-7, with 10 bases fitting TRBD1. V was clipped by 6 bases and J by 3 bases; unmatched bases: 2. The CDR3 is made up of 13 amino acids. CDR1 SNHLY and CDR2 FYNNEI come from the germline V gene. CDR3 DNA, as far as it was read: TGTGCCAGCAGCGGACAGGGGGGCTACGAG. Translated: CASSGQGGYE. In full, the CDR3 reads CASSGQGGYEQYF.

A word on this clone: Read data end 3 residues before the CDR3 end; the end is taken from the germline J gene. This rearrangement joins TRBV18 to TRBJ1-5, with D tentatively TRBD1 (6 bases). The CDR3 runs to 14 residues. In germline, CDR1 is KGHSH, CDR2 LQKENI. V was trimmed by 1 base and J by 5 bases, leaving 9 bases between them. The CDR3 spells CASSPRTADQPQHF. The sequenced CDR3 bases are TGTGCCAGCTCACCACGGACAGCCGATCAGCCC.

With regard to this clone: Read data end 3 residues before the CDR3 end; the end is taken from the germline J gene. The rearrangement joins TRBV20-1 to TRBJ2-5; 16 bases agree with TRBD2. Looked up from germline, CDR1 is DFQATT and CDR2 is SNEGSKA (reference sequence). V gave up 0 bases and J gave up 5 bases; unmatched junction bases: 9. CDR3 size: 18 residues. Incomplete CDR3 DNA: TGCAGTGCTAGAGATGAGGGACTAGCGGGAGGGTCTAGGGAGACC. As protein: CSARDEGLAGGSRET. From start to end, the CDR3 is CSARDEGLAGGSRETQYF.

A remark on this clone: The sequenced fragment ends 3 residues before the CDR3 boundary, so the rest is inferred from the germline J gene. The rearrangement joins TRBV5-4 to TRBJ2-2, with TRBD1 identical over 8 bases. J gave up 2 bases and V 4 bases, and 7 bases lay outside the gene matches. Germline CDR1 is SGHNT and CDR2 is YYREEE (reference sequence). The CDR3 spans 16 residues. The CDR3: CASSIFGQGNTGELFF. The covered CDR3 bases are TGTGCCAGCAGCATTTTTGGACAGGGTAACACCGGGGAG. Based on the CDR3 plus reference TRBV5-4 and TRBJ2-2, the full variable domain is ETGVTQSPTHLIKTRGQQVTLRCSSQSGHNTVSWYQQALGQGPQFIFQYYREEENGRGNFPPRFSGLQFPNYSSELNVNALELDDSALYLCASSIFGQGNTGELFFGEGSRLTVL.

On this clone: The CDR3 end is not reached by the read, which stops 3 residues before it; the germline J gene fills it in. This chain joins TRBV18 and TRBJ2-3; TRBD2 matches 9 bases. This CDR3 region has 16 residues. Trimming took 6 bases from V and 2 from J; bases not matched to a gene: 9. The V gene's germline CDR1 is KGHSH and CDR2 LQKENI. Here the CDR3 reads CASSPSGTGTTDTQYF. Incomplete CDR3 DNA: TGTGCCAGCTCGCCTAGCGGGACGGGGACCACAGATACG.

About this clone itself: The junction does not match germline at one end; this may be a read error. The CDR3 end lies 3 residues beyond the end of the read and is filled in from the germline J gene. J is TRBJ2-5 and V is TRBV5-1, with TRBD1 matching 8 bases. The germline V gene has CDR1 SGHRS and CDR2 YFSETQ. This CDR3 has 15 amino acids. CDR3 sequence reads: CASSLGTGYKDTQYF. The sequenced part of the CDR3 DNA is TGCGCCAGCAGCTTGGGGACAGGGTATAAAGATACC.

Points on this clone: The read terminates 3 residues before the CDR3 end, so the remaining end is supplied by the germline J gene. The chain is built from TRBV2 and TRBJ1-6; D perhaps matches TRBD1 (5 bases). Germline V CDR1 and CDR2: SNHLY, FYNNEI. The CDR3 covers 14 residues. V was cut by 6 bases and J by 7 bases, with 13 bases left in between. The CDR3 is CASREGLLNSPLHF. CDR3 DNA, as far as it was read: TGTGCCAGCAGAGAGGGACTGTTGAATTCACCC.

For this clone: The read ends 3 residues shy of where the CDR3 ends; the end is completed using the germline J gene. The rearrangement links TRBV11-3 to TRBJ2-3, with D possibly being TRBD2 (5 bases). Germline CDR1 and CDR2: SGHNT and YENEEA. The CDR3 is made up of 15 amino acids. V was cut by 2 bases and J by 2 bases, with 11 bases left in between. CDR3 DNA, as far as it was read: TGTGCCAGCAGCTTAAGCGGTAAAACCACAGATACG. As protein: CASSLSGKTTDT. In full, the CDR3 is CASSLSGKTTDTQYF.

The sequenced part of the CDR3 DNA is TGCGCCAGCAGCCCGTTGGGCGGGGGCCCCTGGGATACG. It codes for CASSPLGGGPWDT. Given in full, the CDR3 is CASSPLGGGPWDTQYF. The V and J genes are TRBV5-1 and TRBJ2-3; a possible D gene is TRBD2 (7 bases). Coverage ceases 3 residues before the CDR3 finishes, and the germline J gene fills in the end. V shed 4 bases and J shed 6 bases, with 21 bases lying between them. There are 16 residues in the CDR3. Looked up from germline, CDR1 is SGHRS and CDR2 is YFSETQ.

For this clone: The read ends 3 residues before the CDR3 terminus; that terminus is restored from the germline J gene. The chain links TRBV20-1 to TRBJ1-2; 11 nucleotides line up with TRBD1. The length of the CDR3 is 15 residues. With V trimmed by 4 bases and J by 2 bases, 6 bases remained unmatched. Germline V CDR1 and CDR2: DFQATT, SNEGSKA (reference sequence). Incomplete CDR3 DNA: TGCAGTGCTACTAGAGGGGACAGGGGGAACTATGGC. This sequence encodes CSATRGDRGNYG. The entire CDR3 protein reads CSATRGDRGNYGYTF.

The DNA read from the CDR3 is TGCAGTGCCCGACGGACTAGTCCCTACGAG. Its protein is CSARRTSPYE. The complete CDR3 sequence is CSARRTSPYEQYF. The chain carries TRBV20-1 and TRBJ2-7; 7 positions agree with TRBD2. The CDR3 goes on 3 residues after the read ends, and that part is filled in from the germline J gene. This CDR3 spans 13 amino acids. CDR1 is DFQATT, CDR2 SNEGSKA, per germline (reference sequence). The J segment lost 2 bases and the V segment lost 6 bases, leaving 7 bases of the junction unmatched.

As for this clone: Sequencing ends 3 residues short of the CDR3 end; the germline J gene provides the rest. The chain joins TRBV4-2 to TRBJ2-3; TRBD2 matches at 11 bases. The CDR3 sequence is 19 residues long. CDR1 is LGHNA, CDR2 YNFKEQ, per germline. V lost 0 bases, J lost 4 bases, and 12 bases stayed unmatched. CDR3 DNA (partial): TGTGCCAGCAGCCAAGACACCCCGAACGGACTAGCGGGTTCAGATACG. Residues: CASSQDTPNGLAGSDT. The whole CDR3 is CASSQDTPNGLAGSDTQYF.

As to this clone: The read ends 3 residues shy of where the CDR3 ends; the end is completed using the germline J gene. The chain couples TRBV28 to TRBJ2-1; 7 bases match TRBD2. The CDR3 has 15 amino acids. The germline CDR1 and CDR2 sequences are MDHEN and SYDVKM. V lost 3 bases, J lost 2 bases, and 4 bases stayed unmatched. CDR3 DNA (partial): TGTGCCAGCAGTTTGGGCGGGAGCACCTACAATGAG. This codes for CASSLGGSTYNE. The whole CDR3 protein is CASSLGGSTYNEQFF.

In the case of this clone: From the germline J gene comes the end of the CDR3, since the read stops 3 residues before it. V is TRBV7-2 and J is TRBJ2-7, with no clear D. CDR1 is SGHTA, CDR2 FQGNSA, per germline. This CDR3 has 14 residues. Trimming left V 2 bases short and J 0 bases short, with 8 bases between. CDR3 residues: CASSLSKGSYEQYF. The CDR3 DNA, read in part, is TGTGCCAGCAGCTTAAGTAAGGGCTCCTACGAG.

Of note for this clone: The observed sequence ends 3 residues before the CDR3 terminus, with the missing tail filled in from the germline J gene. This rearrangement joins TRBV29-1 to TRBJ1-1, with D possibly TRBD1 on 6 matching bases. Germline V gene sequence: CDR1 SQVTM, CDR2 ANQGSEA. V gave up 7 bases and J gave up 0 bases, with 12 bases separating them. This CDR3 region has 13 residues. The CDR3 here is CSAAGQLNTEAFF. The CDR3 DNA, read in part, is TGCAGCGCTGCAGGACAGTTGAACACTGAA.

A remark on this clone: The read ends 3 residues early relative to the CDR3; the germline J gene fills the gap. The chain recombines TRBV10-3 with TRBJ2-5; 12 nucleotides line up with TRBD2. The CDR3 runs to 15 residues. Germline-derived CDR1 and CDR2 are ENHRY and SYGVKD. V trimming: 6 bases; J trimming: 2 bases; junction bases outside the gene matches: 4. The covered CDR3 bases are TGTGCCATCAGCAGGACTAGCGGGGTACAAGAGACC. It specifies CAISRTSGVQET. The entire CDR3 protein is CAISRTSGVQETQYF.

Regarding this clone: The CDR3 goes on 3 residues after the read ends, and that part is filled in from the germline J gene. The chain carries TRBV5-4 and TRBJ2-1; D gene unclear. Trimming removed 5 bases from V and 7 bases from J, with 13 bases in between. The CDR3 covers 13 residues. Germline CDR1 and CDR2: SGHNT and YYREEE (reference sequence). The chain's CDR3 is CASRPETRNEQFF. The sequenced part of the CDR3 DNA is TGTGCCAGCAGACCAGAAACGAGGAATGAG.